Below, 2 T cell receptor beta chains from the same sample are listed, as sequenced in a study of STAT5B mutations in CD4+ large granular lymphocyte leukemia. The repertoire was sequenced with immunoSEQ multiplex PCR; TCRdb's copy has only in-frame clones and lacks some. The sample consists of about 48,000 clones, less than 85% of them appearing once. Source material: CD4+ T cells from blood buffy coats. Source of these receptors: a human donor in good health.

The gene calls are TRBV10-3 and TRBJ2-6; D ambiguous. Germline CDR1 ENHRY, CDR2 SYGVKD. Trimming left V 0 bases short and J 0 bases short, with 3 bases between. This CDR3 comprises 15 residues. The CDR3 protein is CAISESSSGANVLTF. The CDR3 DNA is TGTGCCATCAGTGAGTCATCCTCTGGGGCCAACGTCCTGACTTTC.

The chain carries TRBV15 and TRBJ1-5; perhaps TRBD1 as D (6 bases). Between the trimmed V and J ends, which lost 0 bases and 0 bases, there was a span of 12 bases. The germline V gene encodes CDR1 LNHNV and CDR2 YYDKDF (reference sequence). The CDR3 extends over 17 amino acids. This CDR3 is CATSRDSGTHSNQPQHF. CDR3 sequence (DNA): TGTGCCACCAGCAGAGATTCCGGGACACATAGCAATCAGCCCCAGCATTTT.